This TCR beta chain is from a study of T cell responses to AZD1222 COVID-19 vaccine. Study-wide results and caveats: The donor group comprised mostly white British people and more females; the analysis possibly underestimated clonal diversity.

Libraries were prepared by immunoSEQ multiplex PCR; TCRdb keeps only in-frame clonotypes and omits some of them. The sample has 150,000 to 200,000 clones; more than 90% are singletons. This clone has just one count. Its antigen remains unidentified. The CDR3 loop spans 14 amino acids. Trimming pared 8 bases from V and 3 bases from J, leaving 17 bases between. CDR1 and CDR2 (germline): PRHDT, FYEKMQ (reference sequence). The clonotype comes from an adult who received the MenACWY meningococcal vaccine as a control. This sequence joins TRBV13 and TRBJ2-7; no clear D. The input for sequencing was peripheral blood, taken 28 days after the second dose of the MenACWY control vaccine. This CDR3 reads CASCLYGVNYEQYF. The CDR3 DNA reads TGTGCCAGCTGCCTTTATGGGGTAAACTACGAGCAGTACTTC.